This T cell receptor beta chain was captured in a study of OX40 agonist ivuxolimab in advanced cancers. V was pared by 4 bases and J by 0 bases, with 1 base of the junction left unmatched. Germline CDR1 and CDR2: SQVTM and ANQGSEA. This CDR3 region has 13 residues. Profiling relied on immunoSEQ multiplex PCR, and the TCRdb table lists in-frame clones only, not all of them. The data show thousands of clones, with 79% seen just once and about 37% held by the top ten. The sample was CD4+ or CD8+ T cells sorted from blood, taken in a trial of the OX40 agonist ivuxolimab. The genes are TRBV29-1 and TRBJ2-7, with 9 bases lining up with TRBD2. The origin of this receptor is an adult with an advanced solid tumor such as melanoma, head and neck, liver or kidney cancer. In nucleotides, the CDR3 is TGCAGCGTTGGGACTAGCGACTCCTACGAGCAGTACTTC. This sequence encodes CSVGTSDSYEQYF.